This entry concerns a single T cell receptor beta chain. The CDR3 has 16 residues. V dropped 6 bases and J dropped 2; count of bases not matched to a gene: 8. Germline CDR1 is LNHDA and CDR2 is SQIVND (reference sequence). The data are from a study of blood T cell repertoires in COVID-19. In the original workflow: Amplification of reference gene primers provided the estimated nucleated cell counts. This table comes from immunoSEQ multiplex PCR, and its TCRdb copy is limited to in-frame clones, with some not included. Clone size and the V and J calls come from that table; the DNA yielded D and trimming. Of approximately 190,000 clones in the sample, approximately 85% were seen once.

The sample taken for sequencing was peripheral blood. The gene calls are TRBV19 and TRBJ2-5; 11 nucleotides align to TRBD2. The sequence derives from a woman in her 70s with active or convalescent COVID-19. CDR3 residues: CASRGSGRAGQETQYF. CDR3 coding DNA: TGTGCCAGTAGGGGTAGCGGGAGGGCCGGGCAAGAGACCCAGTACTTC.